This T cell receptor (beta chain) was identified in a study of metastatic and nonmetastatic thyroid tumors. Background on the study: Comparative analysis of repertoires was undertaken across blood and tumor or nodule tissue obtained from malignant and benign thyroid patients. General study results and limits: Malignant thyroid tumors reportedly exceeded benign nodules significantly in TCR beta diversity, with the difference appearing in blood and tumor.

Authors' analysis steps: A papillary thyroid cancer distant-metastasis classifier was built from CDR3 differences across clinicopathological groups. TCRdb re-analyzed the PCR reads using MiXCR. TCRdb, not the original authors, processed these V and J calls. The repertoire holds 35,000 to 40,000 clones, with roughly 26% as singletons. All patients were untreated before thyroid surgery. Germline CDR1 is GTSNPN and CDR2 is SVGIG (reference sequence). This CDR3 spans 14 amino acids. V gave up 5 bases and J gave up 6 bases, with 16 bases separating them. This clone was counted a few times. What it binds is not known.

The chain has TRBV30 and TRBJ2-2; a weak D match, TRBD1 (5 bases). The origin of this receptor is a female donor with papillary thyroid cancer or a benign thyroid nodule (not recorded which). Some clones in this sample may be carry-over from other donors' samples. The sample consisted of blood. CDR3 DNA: TGTGCCTGGTGGCCCGGAAAAGGGGCCGGGGAGCTGTTTTTT. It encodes CAWWPGKGAGELFF.